The clone carrying this T cell receptor beta chain appeared a single time. This record comes from a study of blood T cell repertoires in COVID-19. Study-level information: Researchers got acute and convalescent COVID-19 samples from the United States, Italy and Spain. From T cells, B-cell-depleted T cells, or PBMCs came the material, which was cDNA or gDNA.

Under the authors' procedure: Cell counts per sample came from amplifying reference gene primers. Clones were read by immunoSEQ multiplex PCR, and TCRdb kept only the in-frame ones, dropping some. That table gives V, J and clone size, and the DNA gave D and trimming. The sample carries about 250,000 clones, approximately 90% recorded once. The J segment lost 5 bases and the V segment lost 4 bases, leaving 6 bases of the junction unmatched. This CDR3 is built from 14 residues. Germline CDR1 is LGHNA and CDR2 is YSLEER. Seattle researchers signed up patients amid active infection and tracked them longitudinally.

The V call is TRBV4-3, the J call TRBJ1-1; TRBD1 matches 8 bases. This receptor was identified in a woman under 40 with COVID-19, enrolled during active disease. Sequencing input: peripheral blood. The CDR3 is CASSPQGVFTEAFF. In DNA form, the CDR3 reads TGCGCCAGCAGCCCACAGGGGGTCTTTACTGAAGCTTTCTTT.